This T cell receptor (beta chain) was captured in a study of T cells after yellow fever vaccination. Whole-study context: Preparation of fractions with low cell numbers was performed using SMART-Seq v4 Ultra Low Input. Whole-study results and caveats: Abundant clonotypes (contaminants from the bulk population) could be present in FACS-sorted repertoires.

Ten or more counts support this clonotype. Antigen specificity is unknown. The trim removed 4 bases at V and 4 bases at J, leaving 12 bases unmatched. The CDR3 covers 17 residues. Germline V lookup: CDR1 SGHRS, CDR2 YFSETQ. TCRdb re-called the 5' RACE reads with MiXCR, one entry per CDR3 protein. The sample has hundreds of thousands of distinct CDR3 sequences; 10% to 15% are singletons. The chain couples TRBV5-1 to TRBJ2-2, with 8 bases that match TRBD2. The specimen was PBMCs, collected on the day of the yellow fever booster vaccination. The clonotype was recovered from a man younger than 45 who received the YFV17D yellow fever vaccine. CDR3 nucleotides: TGCGCCAGCAGCCCCACGGGAGGGGCCGAGAGCACCGGGGAGCTGTTTTTT. Translating it yields CASSPTGGAESTGELFF.